Below are 21 T cell receptor beta chains sequenced from a single sample in a study of STAT5B mutations in CD4+ large granular lymphocyte leukemia. TCRdb keeps only in-frame clones here, not all; method: immunoSEQ multiplex PCR. The sample holds about 38,000 clones, more than 70% seen once. Sequencing was done on a sample of CD4+ T cells from blood buffy coats. The receptors come from a human donor in good health.

The chain links TRBV4-3 to TRBJ2-3; D is perhaps TRBD2 (7 bases). V dropped 0 bases and J dropped 2 bases, with 21 bases sitting between them. The CDR3 contains 19 residues. Germline CDR1 and CDR2: LGHNA and YSLEER. CDR3 coding DNA: TGCGCCAGCAGCCAAGATCCTAGCGGAGGGGGGTACCACACAGATACGCAGTATTTT. Its protein is CASSQDPSGGGYHTDTQYF.

V usage is TRBV18 and J usage is TRBJ2-1; D gene ambiguous. CDR3 length: 13 residues. V shed 0 bases and J shed 10 bases, with 10 bases lying between them. CDR1 and CDR2 (germline): KGHSH, LQKENI. The CDR3 reads CASSPPSLPEQFF. CDR3 sequence (DNA): TGTGCCAGCTCACCACCGAGTCTCCCGGAGCAGTTCTTC.

This sequence joins TRBV5-4 and TRBJ2-1, with 12 bases matching TRBD2. The V gene's germline CDR1 is SGHNT and CDR2 YYREEE (reference sequence). Trimming cost V 4 bases and J 7 bases; bases outside gene matches: 6. The CDR3 covers 15 residues. The CDR3 region has the DNA TGTGCCAGCAGCGCTAGCGGGGGGGCCGGGAATGAGCAGTTCTTC. Translation gives CASSASGGAGNEQFF.

V usage is TRBV7-9 and J usage is TRBJ1-2, with no clear D. V lost 5 bases and J 6 bases, leaving 10 bases between the germline ends. The CDR3 is 12 amino acids. Per the germline V gene, CDR1 is SEHNR and CDR2 is FQNEAQ (reference sequence). The CDR3 sequence is CASSQVQDGYTF. CDR3 DNA sequence: TGTGCCAGCAGCCAAGTGCAGGATGGCTACACCTTC.

V is TRBV2 and J is TRBJ1-4; 9 positions match TRBD1. This CDR3 region has 17 residues. Per the germline V gene, CDR1 is SNHLY and CDR2 is FYNNEI. V lost 6 bases, J lost 0 bases, and 8 bases stayed unmatched. The CDR3 coding sequence is TGTGCCAGCAGGAAAAGTCGACAGGGGGCAACTAATGAAAAACTGTTTTTT. Its translation is CASRKSRQGATNEKLFF.

This clone was seen more than once but under ten times. V is TRBV7-2 and J is TRBJ2-7; D gene unclear. Germline CDR1 is SGHTA and CDR2 is FQGNSA. CDR3 size: 12 residues. Trimming left V 5 bases short and J 0 bases short, with 5 bases between. In nucleotides, the CDR3 is TGTGCCAGCAGCCGATACTCCTACGAGCAGTACTTC. Protein: CASSRYSYEQYF.

J is TRBJ2-7 and V is TRBV7-2; D is uncertain. Germline CDR1 and CDR2: SGHTA and FQGNSA. CDR3 length: 12 residues. V was pared by 6 bases and J by 6 bases, with 12 bases between. The CDR3 nucleotides read TGTGCCAGCAGAGGAGCTGGGTCCGAGCAGTACTTC. Translated: CASRGAGSEQYF. Variable domain in full (rest from reference TRBV7-2 and TRBJ2-7): GAGVSQSPSNKVTEKGKDVELRCDPISGHTALYWYRQSLGQGLEFLIYFQGNSAPDKSGLPSDRFSAERTGGSVSTLTIQRTQQEDSAVYLCASRGAGSEQYFGPGTRLTVT.

The chain links TRBV5-1 to TRBJ2-5; 10 bases are a match to TRBD2. The CDR3 spans 18 residues. Germline loops: CDR1 SGHRS, CDR2 YFSETQ. Trimming at V came to 4 bases and at J to 2 bases, leaving 14 bases not matched to a gene. CDR3 protein: CASSAHVGSGRTQETQYF. The DNA for the CDR3 is TGCGCCAGCAGCGCTCATGTGGGTAGCGGGAGGACACAAGAGACCCAGTACTTC.

The rearrangement uses TRBV5-1 and TRBJ2-3, with 7 bases aligning to TRBD1. The CDR3 covers 15 residues. The germline gives CDR1 SGHRS, CDR2 YFSETQ. Trimming took 4 bases from V and 0 from J; bases not matched to a gene: 5. The chain's CDR3 is CASSRGDSSTDTQYF. The CDR3 coding sequence is TGCGCCAGCAGCAGAGGGGACAGTAGCACAGATACGCAGTATTTT.

About this clone: Additional DNA sequences in this sample encode the identical CDR3. V usage is TRBV5-1 and J usage is TRBJ2-2; tentatively, D is TRBD1 (5 bases). This CDR3 spans 12 amino acids. V lost 5 bases and J 5 bases, leaving 7 bases between the germline ends. The germline gives CDR1 SGHRS, CDR2 YFSETQ. CDR3 nucleotides: TGCGCCAGCAGGGGGCTGACCGGGGAGCTGTTTTTT. Protein: CASRGLTGELFF.

The chain combines TRBV5-4 with TRBJ2-7; TRBD1 is a possible D gene (6 bases). This CDR3 region has 16 residues. The V end lost 4 bases, the J end lost 6 bases, and 23 bases lay between the germline ends. Per germline, CDR1 SGHNT and CDR2 YYREEE (reference sequence). For the CDR3, the DNA is TGTGCCAGCAGCAAAGGGCCCCCGACAGGTCTGCTCGAGCAGTACTTC. Translated: CASSKGPPTGLLEQYF.

The chain links TRBV5-1 to TRBJ2-7; 11 nucleotides line up with TRBD2. The germline V gene encodes CDR1 SGHRS and CDR2 YFSETQ. After removal of 0 bases from V and 3 bases from J, the junction contained 26 bases not matched to a gene. The CDR3 totals 23 residues. The CDR3 DNA reads TGCGCCAGCAGCTTGGGGGTCAGGGGAAGGCAGGGGCCCGGACTAGCGGGTAACTACGAGCAGTACTTC. This encodes CASSLGVRGRQGPGLAGNYEQYF.

The chain links TRBV5-1 to TRBJ1-6; D is unclear. Per germline, CDR1 SGHRS and CDR2 YFSETQ. V was clipped by 2 bases and J by 8 bases, with 14 bases between them. This CDR3 is 15 amino acids long. CDR3 region: CASSFGAGGDSPLHF. The CDR3 DNA reads TGCGCCAGCAGCTTTGGAGCGGGTGGAGATTCACCCCTCCACTTT.

The V and J genes are TRBV4-3 and TRBJ2-2; TRBD2 aligns across 9 bases. V was clipped by 1 base and J by 5 bases; unmatched bases: 11. The CDR3 consists of 18 residues. Germline loops: CDR1 LGHNA, CDR2 YSLEER. CDR3 residues: CASSQGAWREGVTGELFF. CDR3 bases: TGCGCCAGCAGCCAAGGAGCCTGGCGGGAGGGTGTTACCGGGGAGCTGTTTTTT.

V usage is TRBV5-3 and J usage is TRBJ2-1, with D hard to call. TRBV5-3 is an ORF, with its function uncertain. V lost 4 bases and J lost 10, with 15 bases in between. The CDR3 contains 13 residues. CDR3 DNA: TGTGCCAGAAGCCACGACCCTTCCCGGGAGCAGTTCTTC. Protein: CARSHDPSREQFF.

The genes are TRBV7-9 and TRBJ2-1; D gene unclear. The germline V gene encodes CDR1 SEHNR and CDR2 FQNEAQ (reference sequence). Trimming took off 5 bases at V and 7 bases at J, with 21 bases between the two ends. The CDR3 contains 16 residues. This chain's CDR3 is CASSRGSFQESNEQFF. The CDR3 DNA reads as TGTGCCAGCAGCCGTGGGTCCTTTCAGGAGAGTAATGAGCAGTTCTTC.

DNA of the CDR3: TGTGCCTGGAGTGCTTGGGACAGAAGCTATGGCTACACCTTC. Its translation: CAWSAWDRSYGYTF. The V gene is TRBV30, the J gene TRBJ1-2, with 7 bases that match TRBD1. With V trimmed by 1 base and J by 4 bases, 6 bases remained unmatched. The germline V gene has CDR1 GTSNPN and CDR2 SVGIG (reference sequence). CDR3 length equals 14 residues.

The chain employs TRBV6-6 and TRBJ2-7; D might be TRBD1 (5 bases). The CDR3 consists of 13 residues. Germline CDR1 MNHNY, CDR2 SVGAGI (reference sequence). V lost 8 bases and J lost 0, with 11 bases in between. In DNA form, the CDR3 reads TGTGCCAGCTGGAGAGACAGCTCCTACGAGCAGTACTTC. It translates to CASWRDSSYEQYF.

The chain joins TRBV6-5 to TRBJ2-3; the D gene is possibly TRBD2 (6 bases). Germline CDR1 MNHEY, CDR2 SVGAGI. The length of the CDR3 is 14 residues. V was clipped by 6 bases and J by 2 bases, with 12 bases between them. The CDR3 protein is CASRDGTATDTQYF. The CDR3 DNA is TGTGCCAGCAGAGATGGGACTGCCACAGATACGCAGTATTTT.

This clone appeared a few times. The V call is TRBV5-4, the J call TRBJ2-5, with 8 nucleotides matching TRBD2. This CDR3 contains 14 residues. CDR1 and CDR2 (germline): SGHNT, YYREEE (reference sequence). The ends lost 3 bases at V and 2 bases at J; junction bases unmatched: 3. The CDR3 spells CASSSLAGQETQYF. CDR3 nucleotides: TGTGCCAGCAGCTCATTAGCGGGGCAAGAGACCCAGTACTTC.

A few counts support this clone. This rearrangement joins TRBV7-6 to TRBJ2-4; tentative D call: TRBD1 (5 bases). CDR3 length equals 15 residues. V was trimmed by 1 base and J by 4 bases, leaving 11 bases between them. Per the germline V gene, CDR1 is SGHVS and CDR2 is FNYEAQ. The CDR3 coding sequence is TGTGCCAGCAGCTTAGAGGGAAGGGGAAAAAACATTCAGTACTTC. It yields the protein CASSLEGRGKNIQYF.